In this sample, the clone carrying this T cell receptor beta chain turned up once. What it recognizes is unknown. This sample was taken from a study of CD8+ T cells in alopecia areata. Trimming took off 4 bases at V and 3 bases at J, with 9 bases between the two ends. Germline V gives CDR1 SGHRS, CDR2 YFSETQ. The length of the CDR3 is 13 residues. Study-level results: Scalp samples also yield sequences from resident alphabeta T cells of normal skin. Researchers report lesional scalp, most notably alopecia totalis/universalis, outstripped normal scalp in clonality. Researchers say the link of baseline CD8+ expansion to response remains uncertain, with one nonresponder. It was observed that many expanded lesional clones persisted in scalp and blood during tofacitinib.

Described treatment: oral pan-JAK inhibitor, 5-10 mg twice daily. Extracted RNA was reverse transcribed, and the resulting cDNA served as sequencing template. Only in-frame clones appear in the TCRdb table, and some are missing; sequencing was by immunoSEQ multiplex PCR. The repertoire holds around 150,000 clones, with under 70% as singletons. This material consisted of CD4+ T cells sorted from blood, taken at week 4, from a patient treated with tofacitinib. This receptor was identified in a human donor with alopecia areata. J is TRBJ2-3 and V is TRBV5-1, with a possible D match to TRBD2 (5 bases). In DNA, the CDR3 is TGCGCCAGCAGCGGAGGTTGGACAGATACGCAGTATTTT. Translated: CASSGGWTDTQYF.